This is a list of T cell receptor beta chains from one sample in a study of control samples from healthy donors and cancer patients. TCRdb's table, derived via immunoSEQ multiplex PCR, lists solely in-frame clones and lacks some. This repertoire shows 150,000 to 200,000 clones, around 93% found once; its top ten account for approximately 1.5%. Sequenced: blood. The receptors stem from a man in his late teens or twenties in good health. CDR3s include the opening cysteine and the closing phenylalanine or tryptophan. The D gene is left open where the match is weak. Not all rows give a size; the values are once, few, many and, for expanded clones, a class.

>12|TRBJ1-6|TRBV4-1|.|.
TGCGCCAGCAGCCGATCCGTCTCACCCCTCCACTTT
CASSRSVSPLHF
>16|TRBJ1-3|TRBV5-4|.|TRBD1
TGTGCCAGCAGCGACCTGGGACAGACCTCTGGAAACACCATATATTTT
CASSDLGQTSGNTIYF
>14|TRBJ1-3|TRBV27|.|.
TGTGCCAGCAGTCTGACCCTTTCTGGAAACACCATATATTTT
CASSLTLSGNTIYF
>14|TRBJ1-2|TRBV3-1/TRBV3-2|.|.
TGTGCCAGCAGCCGGAAACAGGGCCCGTATGGCTACACCTTC
CASSRKQGPYGYTF
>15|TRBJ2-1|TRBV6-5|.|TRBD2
TGTGCCAGCAGCTATACGGGGGGGACCTACAATGAGCAGTTCTTC
CASSYTGGTYNEQFF
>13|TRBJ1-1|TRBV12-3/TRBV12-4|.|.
TGTGCCAGCAGCCAGGGGTTGAGGACTGAAGCTTTCTTT
CASSQGLRTEAFF
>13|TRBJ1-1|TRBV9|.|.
TGTGCCAGCAGCGACGGGACGGGGACTGAAGCTTTCTTT
CASSDGTGTEAFF
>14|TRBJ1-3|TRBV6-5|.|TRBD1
TGTGCCAGCAGAAAACAGGGGGCGGGAAACACCATATATTTT
CASRKQGAGNTIYF
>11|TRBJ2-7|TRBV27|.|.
TGTGCCAGCAGTTTATACGACGAGCAGTACTTC
CASSLYDEQYF
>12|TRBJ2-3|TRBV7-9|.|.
TGTGCCAGCAGCTCCAACACAGATACGCAGTATTTT
CASSSNTDTQYF
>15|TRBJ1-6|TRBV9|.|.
TGTGCCAGCAGCGTAGTCGCGGGAAATCATTCACCCCTCCACTTT
CASSVVAGNHSPLHF
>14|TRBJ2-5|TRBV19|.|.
TGTGCCAGTAGTCTGTACCCCGGGAGTGAGACCCAGTACTTC
CASSLYPGSETQYF
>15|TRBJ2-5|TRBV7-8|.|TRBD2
TGTGCCAGCAGCTTAGTGGCGGGGGGACAAGAGACCCAGTACTTC
CASSLVAGGQETQYF
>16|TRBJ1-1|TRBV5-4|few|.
TGTGCCAGCAGCTGGGGGGTTAAAGGAGGGAACACTGAAGCTTTCTTT
CASSWGVKGGNTEAFF
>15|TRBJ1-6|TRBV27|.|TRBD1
TGTGCCAGCAGTCCGACAGGGTATGACAATTCACCCCTCCACTTT
CASSPTGYDNSPLHF
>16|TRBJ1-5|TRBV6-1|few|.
TGTGCCAGCAGTGAAGCGCGGGGGGCTGGCAATCAGCCCCAGCATTTT
CASSEARGAGNQPQHF
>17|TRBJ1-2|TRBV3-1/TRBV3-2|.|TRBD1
TGTGCCAGCAGCCATCAACGGACGGGACAGGGTCACTATGGCTACACCTTC
CASSHQRTGQGHYGYTF
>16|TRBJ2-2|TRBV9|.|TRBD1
TGTGCCAGCAGCGATCTCAGACAGGGGGCCACCGGGGAGCTGTTTTTT
CASSDLRQGATGELFF
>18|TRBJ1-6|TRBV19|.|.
TGTGCCAGTAGTATAGGCGTACCCGGGACCACGAGGAATTCACCCCTCCACTTT
CASSIGVPGTTRNSPLHF
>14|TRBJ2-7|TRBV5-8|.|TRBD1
TGTGCCAGCAGCTCGGGACAGGGGGCGGGAGAGCAGTACTTC
CASSSGQGAGEQYF
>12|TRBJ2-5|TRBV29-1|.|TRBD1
TGCAGCGTGACAGGGCTACAAGAGACCCAGTACTTC
CSVTGLQETQYF
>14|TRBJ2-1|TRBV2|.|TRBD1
TGTGCCAGCAGTGGGGGGACAGCCTACAATGAGCAGTTCTTC
CASSGGTAYNEQFF
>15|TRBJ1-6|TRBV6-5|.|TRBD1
TGTGCCAGCAGATCCGGGACAGGCCTTAATTCACCCCTCCACTTT
CASRSGTGLNSPLHF
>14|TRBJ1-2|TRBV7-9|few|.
TGTGCCAGCAGCTTTCCTACAGGCGCTTGGGGCTACACCTTC
CASSFPTGAWGYTF
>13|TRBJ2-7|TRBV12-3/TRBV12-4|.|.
TGTGCCAGCAGTTTCTCTTCGTCCTACGAGCAGTACTTC
CASSFSSSYEQYF
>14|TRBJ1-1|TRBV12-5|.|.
TGTGCTAGTGGTCCCGGGGGGGCGAACACTGAAGCTTTCTTT
CASGPGGANTEAFF
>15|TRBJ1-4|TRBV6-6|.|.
TGTGCCAGCAGTCTTTCAGGGTTGGGTAATGAAAAACTGTTTTTT
CASSLSGLGNEKLFF
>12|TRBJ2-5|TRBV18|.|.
TGTGCCGCGGGGCAGCACCAAGAGACCCAGTACTTC
CAAGQHQETQYF
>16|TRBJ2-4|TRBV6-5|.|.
TGTGCCAGCAGTTACTCGTTCAGTGGAGCCAAAAACATTCAGTACTTC
CASSYSFSGAKNIQYF
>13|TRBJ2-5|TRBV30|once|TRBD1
TGTGCCTGGAGTGCCACAGGGGTCGAGACCCAGTACTTC
CAWSATGVETQYF
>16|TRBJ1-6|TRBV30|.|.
TGTGCCGGAAGGCCGGGTTTGGGGTCCTATAATTCACCCCTCCACTTT
CAGRPGLGSYNSPLHF
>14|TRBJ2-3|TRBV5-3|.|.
TGTGCCAGAAGCTTGAGACTCAAGCAAGATACGCAGTATTTT
CARSLRLKQDTQYF
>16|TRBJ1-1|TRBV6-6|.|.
TGTGCCAGCAGTTACTCGGTAAGCCCTCGGAACACTGAAGCTTTCTTT
CASSYSVSPRNTEAFF
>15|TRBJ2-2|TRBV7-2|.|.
TGTGCCAGCAGCTTAGGAGGGACCTATGGCGGGGAGCTGTTTTTT
CASSLGGTYGGELFF
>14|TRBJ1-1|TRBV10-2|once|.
TGCGCCAGCAGTGATCGGACAGCGAACACTGAAGCTTTCTTT
CASSDRTANTEAFF
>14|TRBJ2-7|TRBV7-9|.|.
TGTGCCAGCAGCCACGATCATAACGCCTACGAGCAGTACTTC
CASSHDHNAYEQYF
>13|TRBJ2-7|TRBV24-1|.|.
TGTGCCACCAGTGATTCCTACAGGGACGAGCAGTACTTC
CATSDSYRDEQYF
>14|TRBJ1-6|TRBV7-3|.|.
TGTGCCAGCAGCTTAAGAGACACGAATTCACCCCTCCACTTT
CASSLRDTNSPLHF
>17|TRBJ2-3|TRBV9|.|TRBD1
TGTGCCAGCAGCGTAGGTGGGACAGGTTCTAGCACAGATACGCAGTATTTT
CASSVGGTGSSTDTQYF
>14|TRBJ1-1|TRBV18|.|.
TGTGCCAGCTCACAGGGGGGGGCGAACACTGAAGCTTTCTTT
CASSQGGANTEAFF
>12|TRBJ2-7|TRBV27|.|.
TGTGCCAGCAGAACCCATCAAATGAAGCAGTACTTC
CASRTHQMKQYF
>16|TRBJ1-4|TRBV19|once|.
TGTGCCAGTAGCATCGGGGGGAAACCAACTAATGAAAAACTGTTTTTT
CASSIGGKPTNEKLFF